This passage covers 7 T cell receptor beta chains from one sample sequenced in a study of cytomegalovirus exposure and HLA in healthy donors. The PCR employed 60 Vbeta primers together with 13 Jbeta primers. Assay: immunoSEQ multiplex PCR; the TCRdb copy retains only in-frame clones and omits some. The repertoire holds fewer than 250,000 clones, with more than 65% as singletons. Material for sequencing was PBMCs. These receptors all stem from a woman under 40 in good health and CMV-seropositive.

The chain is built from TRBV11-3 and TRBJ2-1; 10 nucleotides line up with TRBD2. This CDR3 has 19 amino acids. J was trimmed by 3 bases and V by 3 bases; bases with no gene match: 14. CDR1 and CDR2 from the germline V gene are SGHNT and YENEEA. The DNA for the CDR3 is TGTGCCAGCAGCTTGGGTTTAGCGGGAGGCGGGGGCTACTACAATGAGCAGTTCTTC. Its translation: CASSLGLAGGGGYYNEQFF.

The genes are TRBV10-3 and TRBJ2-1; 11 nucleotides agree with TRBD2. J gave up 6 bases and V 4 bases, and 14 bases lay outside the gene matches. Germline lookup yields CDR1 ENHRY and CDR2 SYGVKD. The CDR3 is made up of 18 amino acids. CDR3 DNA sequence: TGTGCCATCAGTGTGGGGCTAGCGGGAGGAGGGGGAGGCAATGAGCAGTTCTTC. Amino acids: CAISVGLAGGGGGNEQFF.

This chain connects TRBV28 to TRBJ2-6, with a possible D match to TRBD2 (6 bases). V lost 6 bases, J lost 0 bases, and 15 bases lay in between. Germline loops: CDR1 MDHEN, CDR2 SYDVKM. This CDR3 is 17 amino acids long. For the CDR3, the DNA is TGTGCCAGCAGCAGTCCTGGGACTGACTCTGGGGCCAACGTCCTGACTTTC. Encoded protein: CASSSPGTDSGANVLTF.

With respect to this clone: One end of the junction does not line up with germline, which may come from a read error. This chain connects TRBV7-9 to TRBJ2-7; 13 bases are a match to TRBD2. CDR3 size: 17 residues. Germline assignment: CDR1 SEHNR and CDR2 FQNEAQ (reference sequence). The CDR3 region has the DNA TGTTCCAGCAGCCCACCCTACCGACTAGCGGGAGGCAACGAGCAGTACTTC. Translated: CSSSPPYRLAGGNEQYF.

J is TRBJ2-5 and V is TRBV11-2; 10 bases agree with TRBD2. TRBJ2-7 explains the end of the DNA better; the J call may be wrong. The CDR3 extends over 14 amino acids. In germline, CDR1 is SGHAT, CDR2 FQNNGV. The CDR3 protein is CASSLEGTSDEQYF. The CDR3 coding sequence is TGTGCCAGCAGCTTAGAGGGGACTAGCGACGAGCAGTACTTC.

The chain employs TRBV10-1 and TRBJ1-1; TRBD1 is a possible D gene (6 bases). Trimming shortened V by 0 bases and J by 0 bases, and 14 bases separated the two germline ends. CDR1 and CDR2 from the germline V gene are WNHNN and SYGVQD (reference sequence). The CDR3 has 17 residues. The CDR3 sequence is CASSESYGTSMNTEAFF. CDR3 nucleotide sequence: TGCGCCAGCAGTGAGTCATACGGGACAAGCATGAACACTGAAGCTTTCTTT.

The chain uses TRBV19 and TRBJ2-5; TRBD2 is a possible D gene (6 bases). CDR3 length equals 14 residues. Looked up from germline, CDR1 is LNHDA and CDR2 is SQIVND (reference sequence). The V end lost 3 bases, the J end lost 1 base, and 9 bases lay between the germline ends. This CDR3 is CASSMTGGQETQYF. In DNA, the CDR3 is TGTGCCAGTAGTATGACCGGGGGCCAAGAGACCCAGTACTTC.